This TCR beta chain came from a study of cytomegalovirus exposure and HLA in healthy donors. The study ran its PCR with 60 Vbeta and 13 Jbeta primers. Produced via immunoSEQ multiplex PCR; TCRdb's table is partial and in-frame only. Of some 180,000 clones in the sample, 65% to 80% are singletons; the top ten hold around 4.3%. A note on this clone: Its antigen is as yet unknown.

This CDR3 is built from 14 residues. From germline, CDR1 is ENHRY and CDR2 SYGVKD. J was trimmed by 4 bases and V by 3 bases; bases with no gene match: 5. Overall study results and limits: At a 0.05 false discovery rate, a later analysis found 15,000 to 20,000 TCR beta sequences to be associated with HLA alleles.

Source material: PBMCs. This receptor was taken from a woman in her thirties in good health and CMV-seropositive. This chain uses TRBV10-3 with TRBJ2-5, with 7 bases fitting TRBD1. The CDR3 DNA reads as TGTGCCATCAGTGAAACAGGGGTTGGAGAGACCCAGTACTTC. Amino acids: CAISETGVGETQYF.